The 13 T cell receptor beta chains presented below share a single source sample, sequenced in a study of cytomegalovirus exposure and HLA in healthy donors. The PCR was carried out with 60 Vbeta primers and 13 Jbeta primers. The data were produced by immunoSEQ multiplex PCR, yet TCRdb's version contains in-frame clones alone and is incomplete. The table includes approximately 150,000 clones, nearly 80% detected once. The source material was PBMCs. The origin of the receptors is a woman between 35 and 50 years old in good health and CMV-seronegative.

This chain links TRBV7-6 with TRBJ2-1, with 10 bases matching TRBD2. There are 14 residues in the CDR3. Germline V gene data show CDR1 as SGHVS and CDR2 as FNYEAQ. Unmatched junction bases numbered 5, after V lost 5 bases and J lost 7 bases. The CDR3 loop reads CASSVSGGLNEQFF. The CDR3 DNA follows: TGTGCCAGCAGCGTTAGCGGGGGGTTAAATGAGCAGTTCTTC.

This CDR3 is CASSQDPSGGNQETQYF. Here the CDR3 DNA reads TGTGCCAGCAGCCAAGATCCTAGCGGGGGGAACCAAGAGACCCAGTACTTC. The rearrangement uses TRBV4-2 and TRBJ2-5, with 11 bases that match TRBD2. V lost 0 bases and J lost 0; bases outside the gene matches: 3. The germline V gene has CDR1 LGHNA and CDR2 YNFKEQ. The CDR3 loop spans 17 amino acids.

This chain links TRBV5-1 with TRBJ2-7, with D perhaps matching TRBD2 (6 bases). The CDR3 has 17 residues. Looked up from germline, CDR1 is SGHRS and CDR2 is YFSETQ. Trimming left V 0 bases short and J 0 bases short, with 16 bases between. The CDR3, as DNA: TGCGCCAGCAGCTTGGATTTTCCGGGGGTCAGCTCCTACGAGCAGTACTTC. Amino acid sequence: CASSLDFPGVSSYEQYF.

V gene TRBV4-3 combines with J gene TRBJ2-7, with a tentative D call TRBD1 (5 bases). The CDR3 contains 15 residues. Trimming shortened V by 0 bases and J by 2 bases, and 11 bases separated the two germline ends. In germline, CDR1 is LGHNA, CDR2 YSLEER. As DNA, the CDR3 is TGCGCCAGCAGCCAAGAACGAGGCAGGGCCTACGAGCAGTACTTC. It encodes CASSQERGRAYEQYF.

The chain couples TRBV28 to TRBJ1-2; D gene ambiguous. The CDR3 covers 15 residues. V lost 3 bases to trimming and J lost 7 bases, with 18 bases between them. Germline values: CDR1 MDHEN, CDR2 SYDVKM. The CDR3 region is CASSFYSAVRRGYTF. The DNA of the CDR3 is TGTGCCAGCAGTTTTTATTCAGCGGTGAGGCGTGGCTACACCTTC.

In nucleotides, the CDR3 is TGTGCCAGCACCAGGGACAGGGGTGGCTATGGCTACACCTTC. Its translation: CASTRDRGGYGYTF. J is TRBJ1-2 and V is TRBV5-6; 10 positions agree with TRBD1. V lost 6 bases to trimming and J lost 4 bases; unmatched junction nucleotides: 6. The CDR3 totals 14 residues. Germline CDR1 is SGHDT and CDR2 is YYEEEE.

The genes are TRBV10-2 and TRBJ1-2, with 9 bases that match TRBD1. The junction had 7 bases not matched to a gene; V was cut back by 3 bases and J by 5 bases. The CDR3 is made up of 15 amino acids. CDR1 is WSHSY and CDR2 is SAAADI in the germline V gene. CDR3 coding DNA: TGCGCCAGCAGTGACCGCGGGACAGGGAATTATGGCTACACCTTC. As protein: CASSDRGTGNYGYTF.

V gene TRBV2 combines with J gene TRBJ1-5, with unresolved D. V lost 2 bases to trimming and J lost 0 bases, with 8 bases between them. The CDR3 spans 15 residues. Germline lookup yields CDR1 SNHLY and CDR2 FYNNEI. The CDR3, as DNA: TGTGCCAGCAGTGAAAGAAGACATAGCAATCAGCCCCAGCATTTT. Translation gives CASSERRHSNQPQHF. Supplemented by reference TRBV2 and TRBJ1-5, the full variable domain reads EPEVTQTPSHQVTQMGQEVILRCVPISNHLYFYWYRQILGQKVEFLVSFYNNEISEKSEIFDDQFSVERPDGSNFTLKIRSTKLEDSAMYFCASSERRHSNQPQHFGDGTRLSIL.

This chain uses TRBV11-3 with TRBJ2-2; D possibly corresponds to TRBD2 (6 bases). The V gene's germline CDR1 is SGHNT and CDR2 YENEEA. Deletions cut 5 bases from V and 7 bases from J, with 14 bases between. The CDR3 extends over 14 amino acids. CDR3 nucleotides: TGTGCCAGCAGCGCCGGAGGGGAGGACGGGGAGCTGTTTTTT. It translates to CASSAGGEDGELFF.

The gene calls are TRBV5-1 and TRBJ1-4; 9 nucleotides align to TRBD1. This CDR3 region has 16 residues. Germline CDR1 is SGHRS and CDR2 is YFSETQ. V lost 1 base to trimming and J lost 5 bases; unmatched junction nucleotides: 6. The CDR3 spells CASSLLGTGKNEKLFF. CDR3 bases: TGCGCCAGCAGCTTGTTAGGGACAGGGAAGAATGAAAAACTGTTTTTT.

In its sample, this clone was seen a few times. The J gene is TRBJ1-5, the V gene TRBV10-3; 10 nucleotides line up with TRBD1. This CDR3 is built from 14 residues. Trimming cost V 6 bases and J 5 bases; bases outside gene matches: 4. Looked up from germline, CDR1 is ENHRY and CDR2 is SYGVKD. The CDR3 loop reads CAIRGTGEYQPQHF. As DNA, the CDR3 is TGTGCCATCAGAGGGACAGGGGAATATCAGCCCCAGCATTTT.

V usage is TRBV5-1 and J usage is TRBJ2-3; 8 bases match TRBD2. CDR3 size: 17 residues. V gave up 2 bases and J gave up 3 bases; unmatched junction bases: 11. Germline-derived CDR1 and CDR2 are SGHRS and YFSETQ. The chain's CDR3 is CASSFPLREGGTDTQYF. The CDR3 bases are TGCGCCAGCAGCTTTCCATTACGGGAGGGCGGTACAGATACGCAGTATTTT.

The CDR3 DNA follows: TGTGCCAGCAGCACAGGACAGGGGGCACTAGATGAGAACTATGGCTACACCTTC. Its translation is CASSTGQGALDENYGYTF. The rearrangement joins TRBV7-9 to TRBJ1-2, with 11 bases fitting TRBD1. The CDR3 covers 18 residues. V shed 5 bases and J 2 bases; nucleotides not matched to a gene: 13. Germline V gives CDR1 SEHNR, CDR2 FQNEAQ (reference sequence).